A selection of T cell receptor beta chains follows, all from one sample in a study of cytomegalovirus exposure and HLA in healthy donors. Produced via immunoSEQ multiplex PCR; TCRdb's table is partial and in-frame only. The sample records just over 80,000 clones, approximately 96% being singletons. Sequencing was carried out using PBMCs. All receptors derive from a woman between 18 and 29 years old in good health and CMV-seronegative. Both conserved end residues are part of each CDR3. The D gene is left open where the match is weak. Size is stated for part of the rows, as once, few or many counts, or as a class when the clone is expanded.

d_gene: -
abundance: -
j_gene: TRBJ2-7
v_gene: TRBV30
CDR3aa: CAWSPLIHEQYF
CDR3nt: TGTGCCTGGAGCCCCCTTATCCACGAGCAGTACTTC

d_gene: -
abundance: -
j_gene: TRBJ1-5
v_gene: TRBV5-1
CDR3aa: CASSWGGGLDQPQHF
CDR3nt: TGCGCCAGCAGCTGGGGGGGCGGTCTGGATCAGCCCCAGCATTTT

d_gene: -
abundance: -
j_gene: TRBJ1-5
v_gene: TRBV4-1
CDR3aa: CASSQGGSSTPQHF
CDR3nt: TGCGCCAGCAGCCAAGGGGGCAGCTCAACGCCCCAGCATTTT

d_gene: -
abundance: -
j_gene: TRBJ1-1
v_gene: TRBV5-1
CDR3aa: CASSMESEAFF
CDR3nt: TGCGCCAGCAGTATGGAGAGTGAAGCTTTCTTT

d_gene: -
abundance: -
j_gene: TRBJ2-1
v_gene: TRBV29-1
CDR3aa: CSVADGSNEQFF
CDR3nt: TGCAGCGTTGCGGACGGGAGTAATGAGCAGTTCTTC

d_gene: -
abundance: -
j_gene: TRBJ2-7
v_gene: TRBV9
CDR3aa: CASSPGQTYEQYF
CDR3nt: TGTGCCAGCAGCCCGGGACAAACCTACGAGCAGTACTTC

d_gene: -
abundance: -
j_gene: TRBJ2-7
v_gene: TRBV5-1
CDR3aa: CASSFDWRASYEQYF
CDR3nt: TGCGCCAGCAGCTTCGACTGGCGGGCGTCCTACGAGCAGTACTTC

d_gene: TRBD1
abundance: -
j_gene: TRBJ1-1
v_gene: TRBV6-5
CDR3aa: CASSSGQGAWTEAFF
CDR3nt: TGTGCCAGCAGTTCTGGACAGGGGGCCTGGACTGAAGCTTTCTTT

d_gene: -
abundance: -
j_gene: TRBJ2-1
v_gene: TRBV9
CDR3aa: CASSGLRGSYNEQFF
CDR3nt: TGTGCCAGCAGCGGGTTGCGGGGCTCCTACAATGAGCAGTTCTTC

d_gene: -
abundance: -
j_gene: TRBJ2-1
v_gene: TRBV15
CDR3aa: CATSSPGGGVYNEQFF
CDR3nt: TGTGCCACCAGCAGCCCAGGAGGGGGGGTATACAATGAGCAGTTCTTC

d_gene: -
abundance: -
j_gene: TRBJ2-3
v_gene: TRBV7-6
CDR3aa: CASSLAYARGGTDTQYF
CDR3nt: TGTGCCAGCAGCTTAGCTTATGCTAGGGGGGGGACAGATACGCAGTATTTT

d_gene: TRBD1
abundance: -
j_gene: TRBJ2-1
v_gene: TRBV6-5
CDR3aa: CASNPDRGPYNEQFF
CDR3nt: TGTGCCAGCAACCCCGACAGGGGGCCCTACAATGAGCAGTTCTTC

d_gene: -
abundance: once
j_gene: TRBJ1-3
v_gene: TRBV10-3
CDR3aa: CAISEPGGPNGNTIYF
CDR3nt: TGTGCCATCAGTGAACCCGGCGGCCCGAATGGAAACACCATATATTTT

d_gene: TRBD2
abundance: -
j_gene: TRBJ2-4
v_gene: TRBV7-9
CDR3aa: CASSLVGGRASAKNIQYF
CDR3nt: TGTGCCAGCAGCTTAGTAGGCGGGAGGGCTTCAGCCAAAAACATTCAGTACTTC

d_gene: -
abundance: -
j_gene: TRBJ1-6
v_gene: TRBV6-5
CDR3aa: CASTQGLSSPLHF
CDR3nt: TGTGCCAGCACTCAGGGATTATCTTCACCCCTCCACTTT

d_gene: -
abundance: -
j_gene: TRBJ1-1
v_gene: TRBV9
CDR3aa: CASSVVPRTEAFF
CDR3nt: TGTGCCAGCAGCGTAGTCCCCCGCACTGAAGCTTTCTTT

d_gene: -
abundance: -
j_gene: TRBJ1-2
v_gene: TRBV7-8
CDR3aa: CASSANPNYGYTF
CDR3nt: TGTGCCAGCAGCGCTAATCCGAACTATGGCTACACCTTC

d_gene: TRBD1
abundance: once
j_gene: TRBJ1-2
v_gene: TRBV9
CDR3aa: CASSVGGTGGVYGYTF
CDR3nt: TGTGCCAGCAGCGTAGGCGGGACAGGGGGCGTCTATGGCTACACCTTC

d_gene: -
abundance: -
j_gene: TRBJ2-7
v_gene: TRBV28
CDR3aa: CASRSRLEYEQYF
CDR3nt: TGTGCCAGCAGATCGCGGTTGGAGTACGAGCAGTACTTC

d_gene: -
abundance: -
j_gene: TRBJ1-4
v_gene: TRBV28
CDR3aa: CASSQASKGFNEKLFF
CDR3nt: TGTGCCAGCAGTCAGGCGTCAAAGGGGTTTAATGAAAAACTGTTTTTT

d_gene: TRBD2
abundance: -
j_gene: TRBJ2-3
v_gene: TRBV19
CDR3aa: CASSYWGLAGGPKRYF
CDR3nt: TGTGCCAGTAGTTACTGGGGGCTAGCGGGAGGCCCCAAGCGGTATTTT

d_gene: TRBD1
abundance: -
j_gene: TRBJ1-2
v_gene: TRBV15
CDR3aa: CATSRDPWTGLNYGYTF
CDR3nt: TGTGCCACCAGCAGAGATCCCTGGACAGGGTTAAACTATGGCTACACCTTC

d_gene: -
abundance: -
j_gene: TRBJ1-6
v_gene: TRBV5-6
CDR3aa: CASSFSGSGVLYNSPLHF
CDR3nt: TGTGCCAGCAGCTTTTCAGGGTCAGGAGTTTTATATAATTCACCCCTCCACTTT

d_gene: TRBD1
abundance: -
j_gene: TRBJ2-7
v_gene: TRBV10-3
CDR3aa: CATQTGESYEQYF
CDR3nt: TGTGCCACTCAGACAGGGGAAAGCTACGAGCAGTACTTC

d_gene: TRBD2
abundance: few
j_gene: TRBJ2-7
v_gene: TRBV30
CDR3aa: CAWSRGTSPYEQYF
CDR3nt: TGTGCCTGGAGTAGGGGGACTAGTCCTTACGAGCAGTACTTC

d_gene: TRBD1
abundance: -
j_gene: TRBJ2-7
v_gene: TRBV5-1
CDR3aa: CASSWAPGTGFGTYEQYF
CDR3nt: TGCGCCAGCAGCTGGGCCCCCGGGACAGGGTTTGGAACCTACGAGCAGTACTTC

d_gene: TRBD2
abundance: -
j_gene: TRBJ2-7
v_gene: TRBV2
CDR3aa: CASSEREGLYEQYF
CDR3nt: TGTGCCAGCAGTGAGCGGGAGGGCCTTTACGAGCAGTACTTC

d_gene: -
abundance: -
j_gene: TRBJ2-5
v_gene: TRBV6-6
CDR3aa: CASSYVGVSEETQYF
CDR3nt: TGTGCCAGCAGCTACGTGGGTGTCAGCGAAGAGACCCAGTACTTC

d_gene: -
abundance: -
j_gene: TRBJ1-2
v_gene: TRBV9
CDR3aa: CASTEGRGGRNYGYTF
CDR3nt: TGTGCCAGCACCGAAGGGAGAGGTGGGCGTAACTATGGCTACACCTTC

d_gene: -
abundance: -
j_gene: TRBJ1-1
v_gene: TRBV19
CDR3aa: CASIVRGTEAFF
CDR3nt: TGTGCCAGTATAGTTCGGGGGACTGAAGCTTTCTTT

d_gene: TRBD1
abundance: -
j_gene: TRBJ2-1
v_gene: TRBV7-9
CDR3aa: CASSQPSYRGDEQFF
CDR3nt: TGTGCCAGCAGCCAGCCCTCCTACAGGGGCGATGAGCAGTTCTTC

d_gene: -
abundance: -
j_gene: TRBJ2-7
v_gene: TRBV10-1
CDR3aa: CASGDTTYEQYF
CDR3nt: TGCGCCAGTGGGGACACCACCTACGAGCAGTACTTC

d_gene: TRBD2
abundance: -
j_gene: TRBJ2-7
v_gene: TRBV5-1
CDR3aa: CASSVVPDGRYEQYF
CDR3nt: TGCGCCAGCAGCGTCGTCCCGGACGGGAGGTACGAGCAGTACTTC

d_gene: -
abundance: -
j_gene: TRBJ2-1
v_gene: TRBV5-4
CDR3aa: CASSLGGLYNEQFF
CDR3nt: TGTGCCAGCAGCTTGGGTGGGCTCTACAATGAGCAGTTCTTC

d_gene: -
abundance: -
j_gene: TRBJ2-5
v_gene: TRBV28
CDR3aa: CASSRTFSGGGETQYF
CDR3nt: TGTGCCAGCAGTCGGACATTTAGCGGAGGAGGGGAGACCCAGTACTTC

d_gene: TRBD2
abundance: -
j_gene: TRBJ2-7
v_gene: TRBV7-8
CDR3aa: CASSLLIAAAGEGEQYF
CDR3nt: TGTGCCAGCAGCTTATTGATTGCGGCAGCGGGAGAAGGCGAGCAGTACTTC

d_gene: -
abundance: -
j_gene: TRBJ1-3
v_gene: TRBV29-1
CDR3aa: CSVRQVSGNTIYF
CDR3nt: TGCAGCGTGAGACAGGTCTCTGGAAACACCATATATTTT

d_gene: TRBD1
abundance: -
j_gene: TRBJ1-3
v_gene: TRBV27
CDR3aa: CASRRDRGPGNTIYF
CDR3nt: TGTGCCAGCAGGCGGGACAGGGGGCCGGGAAACACCATATATTTT

d_gene: -
abundance: -
j_gene: TRBJ1-1
v_gene: TRBV18
CDR3aa: CASSPPSRENTEAFF
CDR3nt: TGTGCCAGCTCACCCCCCTCCAGGGAGAACACTGAAGCTTTCTTT

d_gene: TRBD1
abundance: -
j_gene: TRBJ1-3
v_gene: TRBV30
CDR3aa: CAGSLDRTHSGNTIYF
CDR3nt: TGTGCCGGATCCCTGGACAGGACCCACTCTGGAAACACCATATATTTT

d_gene: TRBD1
abundance: -
j_gene: TRBJ2-7
v_gene: TRBV28
CDR3aa: CASSSQGAVRYEQYF
CDR3nt: TGTGCCAGCAGTTCACAGGGGGCGGTACGCTACGAGCAGTACTTC

d_gene: -
abundance: -
j_gene: TRBJ2-5
v_gene: TRBV11-1
CDR3aa: CASSPTSTGWETQYF
CDR3nt: TGTGCCAGCAGTCCCACCTCTACAGGTTGGGAGACCCAGTACTTC

d_gene: -
abundance: -
j_gene: TRBJ1-1
v_gene: TRBV6-5
CDR3aa: CASSYREGDNTEAFF
CDR3nt: TGTGCCAGCAGTTACAGGGAGGGGGATAACACTGAAGCTTTCTTT

d_gene: -
abundance: -
j_gene: TRBJ2-1
v_gene: TRBV15
CDR3aa: CATSPQMGEATYNEQFF
CDR3nt: TGTGCCACCAGCCCTCAAATGGGGGAGGCCACCTACAATGAGCAGTTCTTC

d_gene: TRBD2
abundance: -
j_gene: TRBJ2-4
v_gene: TRBV19
CDR3aa: CASTPAGLAKNIQYF
CDR3nt: TGTGCCAGTACCCCAGCGGGGCTAGCCAAAAACATTCAGTACTTC

d_gene: -
abundance: -
j_gene: TRBJ2-6
v_gene: TRBV9
CDR3aa: CASSQDSGANVLTF
CDR3nt: TGTGCCAGCAGCCAGGATTCTGGGGCCAACGTCCTGACTTTC

d_gene: -
abundance: -
j_gene: TRBJ2-1
v_gene: TRBV9
CDR3aa: CASRPTAEGKNNEQFF
CDR3nt: TGTGCCAGCAGGCCCACAGCGGAGGGAAAAAACAATGAGCAGTTCTTC

d_gene: -
abundance: -
j_gene: TRBJ2-5
v_gene: TRBV18
CDR3aa: CASSINSKTVLETQYF
CDR3nt: TGTGCCAGCTCCATCAACAGCAAAACCGTACTAGAGACCCAGTACTTC

d_gene: -
abundance: -
j_gene: TRBJ2-3
v_gene: TRBV27
CDR3aa: CASSPRQWAGTDTQYF
CDR3nt: TGTGCCAGCAGTCCCCGACAGTGGGCGGGCACAGATACGCAGTATTTT

d_gene: TRBD2
abundance: few
j_gene: TRBJ2-3
v_gene: TRBV18
CDR3aa: CASSPGLAGNTDTQYF
CDR3nt: TGTGCCAGCTCCCCAGGACTAGCGGGCAACACAGATACGCAGTATTTT

d_gene: -
abundance: -
j_gene: TRBJ2-7
v_gene: TRBV28
CDR3aa: CASSFGQPSANFEQYF
CDR3nt: TGTGCCAGCAGTTTTGGACAGCCTAGTGCTAATTTCGAGCAGTACTTC

d_gene: -
abundance: once
j_gene: TRBJ2-1
v_gene: TRBV27
CDR3aa: CASNRENEQFF
CDR3nt: TGTGCCAGCAACCGGGAGAATGAGCAGTTCTTC

d_gene: -
abundance: -
j_gene: TRBJ1-1
v_gene: TRBV28
CDR3aa: CASSFRQTDAFF
CDR3nt: TGTGCCAGCAGCTTTAGACAGACTGACGCTTTCTTT